This is a list of T cell receptor beta chains from one sample in a study of OX40 agonist ivuxolimab in advanced cancers. Assay: immunoSEQ multiplex PCR; the TCRdb copy retains only in-frame clones and omits some. This sample carries about 88,000 clones, 80% to 90% of them seen once, and the ten largest clones take 1.5% to 2%. This specimen consisted of CD4+ or CD8+ T cells sorted from blood, obtained in a trial of the OX40 agonist ivuxolimab. Source of these receptors: an adult with an advanced solid tumor such as melanoma, head and neck, liver or kidney cancer. Each CDR3 is given with its conserved first and last residue.

v_call	j_call	cdr3_aa
TRBV28	TRBJ1-4	CASSPGGAGEKLFF
TRBV27	TRBJ1-6	CASKDGAYNSPLHF
TRBV19	TRBJ1-5	CASSQYPLGGGLNQPQHF
TRBV2	TRBJ1-1	CASRSQRNTEAFF
TRBV7-2	TRBJ2-1	CASSLEGTRVNEQFF
TRBV15	TRBJ2-3	CATSRRTGSLTDTQYF
TRBV20-1	TRBJ2-7	CSARDQYEQYF
TRBV5-1	TRBJ1-2	CASSLTVGEVYGYTF
TRBV29-1	TRBJ2-5	CSVATSGGETQYF
TRBV30	TRBJ2-2	CAWSGPGGTGELFF
TRBV7-3	TRBJ2-1	CASSLEGYEQFF
TRBV5-1	TRBJ1-2	CASSLEGDYGYTF
TRBV29-1	TRBJ2-3	CSVELPSGRTDTQYF
TRBV7-3	TRBJ2-4	CASSPGQRSKNIQYF
TRBV4-3	TRBJ2-7	CASSPDSLPGGSYEQYF
TRBV6-1	TRBJ1-2	CAGQGVANYGYTF
TRBV6-5	TRBJ1-3	CASSLDRGQGNTIYF
TRBV7-8	TRBJ2-3	CASSFLEGVTDTQYF
TRBV5-1	TRBJ2-2	CANPPTRSGRGPNTGELFF
TRBV19	TRBJ2-2	CASGRVTGELFF
TRBV5-8	TRBJ2-1	CASRPRDRGRNEQFF
TRBV7-6	TRBJ2-5	CASSLGAGGPLETQYF
TRBV29-1	TRBJ2-5	CSVEATGVPYQETQYF
TRBV5-8	TRBJ1-3	CASSFPSRGVGNTIYF
TRBV7-2	TRBJ2-4	CASSQAGQQLAKNIQYF
TRBV7-2	TRBJ2-3	CASSTGPKVDTQYF
TRBV5-4	TRBJ2-7	CASSLAFGEQYF
TRBV4-3	TRBJ1-3	CASSQADRDLPIYF
TRBV4-2	TRBJ2-7	CASSQDGRGASSYEQYF
TRBV7-2	TRBJ1-5	CASSLVQDSNQPQHF
TRBV7-8	TRBJ2-3	CASSIATSGATDTQYF
TRBV5-1	TRBJ1-6	CASSSIGTGSSYNSPLHF
TRBV9	TRBJ1-2	CASSVAIGQSYGYTF
TRBV19	TRBJ2-1	CASCSSGRTEQFF
TRBV7-9	TRBJ1-2	CASSLDTARYGYTF
TRBV2	TRBJ2-6	CASSARLSGANVLTF
TRBV7-9	TRBJ2-7	CASSPRGPYEQYF
TRBV6-4	TRBJ1-1	CASMQGADTEAFF
TRBV11-2	TRBJ2-2	CASSLLEGGELFF
TRBV9	TRBJ1-1	CASSTDRTRGTEAFF